The 20 T cell receptor beta chains below come from one sample, sequenced in a study of blood T cell repertoires in COVID-19. Libraries were prepared by immunoSEQ multiplex PCR; TCRdb keeps only in-frame clonotypes and omits some of them. The table shows more than 70,000 clones, with 75% to 90% occurring only once. The sequenced sample was peripheral blood. Every receptor here comes from a man aged 55 to 70 with acute or convalescent COVID-19.

The V and J genes are TRBV19 and TRBJ2-1; 7 positions agree with TRBD2. The germline V gene has CDR1 LNHDA and CDR2 SQIVND (reference sequence). V shed 2 bases and J 6 bases; nucleotides not matched to a gene: 7. The length of the CDR3 is 15 residues. CDR3 in amino acids: CASSIWSGVLNEQFF. The CDR3 nucleotides are TGTGCCAGTAGTATATGGAGCGGGGTACTCAATGAGCAGTTCTTC.

The chain has TRBV5-1 and TRBJ1-3; no clear D gene. Germline loops: CDR1 SGHRS, CDR2 YFSETQ. This CDR3 region has 15 residues. Trimming took 0 bases from V and 3 from J, leaving 10 bases between them. CDR3 protein: CASSLGRSGGNTIYF. The CDR3 bases are TGCGCCAGCAGCTTGGGTCGCAGTGGTGGAAACACCATATATTTT. The full variable domain, its missing parts supplied by reference TRBV5-1 and TRBJ1-3, is KAGVTQTPRYLIKTRGQQVTLSCSPISGHRSVSWYQQTPGQGLQFLFEYFSETQRNKGNFPGRFSGRQFSNSRSEMNVSTLELGDSALYLCASSLGRSGGNTIYFGEGSWLTVV.

V and J are TRBV12-2 and TRBJ2-1; the tabulated D call, TRBD2, remains unverified against the DNA. TRBV12-2 is reported as a pseudogene. This CDR3 has 15 residues. CDR3: CASPPGRGSYNEQFF. The CDR3 bases are TGTGCAAGTCCACCAGGTCGGGGATCCTACAATGAGCAGTTCTTC.

CDR3 bases: TGTGCCAGCAGCTTTACACAGGGGGCGAACACTGAAGCTTTCTTT. Translation: CASSFTQGANTEAFF. The chain uses TRBV7-6 and TRBJ1-1; 9 positions match TRBD1. Trimming took 3 bases from V and 1 from J; bases not matched to a gene: 3. CDR3 size: 15 residues. Germline V gives CDR1 SGHVS, CDR2 FNYEAQ.

The chain recombines TRBV6-5 with TRBJ2-1; 13 bases line up with TRBD2. This CDR3 has 15 residues. Germline V gene sequence: CDR1 MNHEY, CDR2 SVGAGI. The junction had 5 bases not matched to a gene; V was cut back by 7 bases and J by 5 bases. The CDR3, as DNA: TGTGCCAGCACCGGACTAGCGGGAGATAACAATGAGCAGTTCTTC. Amino acids: CASTGLAGDNNEQFF.

This chain uses TRBV19 with TRBJ1-1; 9 bases are shared with TRBD1. Germline CDR1 reads LNHDA; CDR2 reads SQIVND (reference sequence). After removal of 3 bases from V and 4 bases from J, the junction contained 9 bases not matched to a gene. The CDR3 is 16 amino acids. CDR3 amino acids: CASSIGTGRLGTEAFF. As DNA, the CDR3 is TGTGCCAGTAGTATTGGGACAGGGCGATTGGGCACTGAAGCTTTCTTT.

The chain joins TRBV4-3 to TRBJ2-1; 10 bases fit TRBD2. Germline CDR1 LGHNA, CDR2 YSLEER. The CDR3 loop spans 15 amino acids. The junction had 5 bases not matched to a gene; V was cut back by 0 bases and J by 9 bases. CDR3 DNA sequence: TGCGCCAGCAGCCAAGATTTACTAGCGGGGAGTGAGCAGTTCTTC. Translated: CASSQDLLAGSEQFF.

The chain has TRBV5-6 and TRBJ1-1, with D unclear. The CDR3 length is 17 residues. Trimming left V 2 bases short and J 4 bases short, with 21 bases between. Germline V gives CDR1 SGHDT, CDR2 YYEEEE. Written as DNA, the CDR3 is TGTGCCAGCAGCTTATGGTTGGGTCAGGTGGGAGGCACTGAAGCTTTCTTT. Translating gives CASSLWLGQVGGTEAFF.

This chain joins TRBV19 and TRBJ2-7; TRBD1 might be the D (6 bases). Trimming left V 1 base short and J 2 bases short, with 15 bases between. The length of the CDR3 is 16 residues. From germline, CDR1 is LNHDA and CDR2 SQIVND (reference sequence). CDR3 residues: CASSIGAVGAPYEQYF. The CDR3 bases are TGTGCCAGTAGTATAGGGGCAGTGGGGGCCCCCTACGAGCAGTACTTC.

This chain joins TRBV7-9 and TRBJ2-3; 7 bases align to TRBD2. Germline loops: CDR1 SEHNR, CDR2 FQNEAQ (reference sequence). The CDR3 is made up of 17 amino acids. The junction had 12 bases not matched to a gene; V was cut back by 4 bases and J by 2 bases. The CDR3 region is CASSSLARAALTDTQYF. Here the CDR3 DNA reads TGTGCCAGCAGCTCACTAGCGCGAGCCGCCCTCACAGATACGCAGTATTTT.

This chain connects TRBV5-1 to TRBJ2-2; the D gene is possibly TRBD1 (5 bases). Germline assignment: CDR1 SGHRS and CDR2 YFSETQ. V dropped 0 bases and J dropped 5 bases, with 11 bases sitting between them. The CDR3 runs 15 residues. The CDR3 nucleotides read TGCGCCAGCAGCTTGGTGGCAGGGCCAACCGGGGAGCTGTTTTTT. This codes for CASSLVAGPTGELFF.

The gene calls are TRBV11-3 and TRBJ2-7; 9 positions agree with TRBD1. The length of the CDR3 is 15 residues. Trimming at V came to 1 base and at J to 6 bases, leaving 7 bases not matched to a gene. Germline assignment: CDR1 SGHNT and CDR2 YENEEA. The CDR3 spells CASSLVQGASSEQYF. In DNA, the CDR3 is TGTGCCAGCAGCTTAGTACAGGGGGCGTCTAGCGAGCAGTACTTC. Complete variable domain (other parts from reference TRBV11-3 and TRBJ2-7): EAGVVQSPRYKIIEKKQPVAFWCNPISGHNTLYWYLQNLGQGPELLIRYENEEAVDDSQLPKDRFSAERLKGVDSTLKIQPAELGDSAVYLCASSLVQGASSEQYFGPGTRLTVT.

V gene TRBV9 combines with J gene TRBJ1-3; possible D gene TRBD1, 5 bases. V lost 0 bases and J 4 bases, leaving 20 bases between the germline ends. The CDR3 extends over 18 amino acids. In germline, CDR1 is SGDLS, CDR2 YYNGEE. CDR3 protein: CASSVGVGGALSGNTIYF. CDR3 nucleotide sequence: TGTGCCAGCAGCGTAGGAGTCGGTGGGGCCCTCTCAGGAAACACCATATATTTT. The full variable domain, its missing parts supplied by reference TRBV9 and TRBJ1-3, is DSGVTQTPKHLITATGQRVTLRCSPRSGDLSVYWYQQSLDQGLQFLIQYYNGEERAKGNILERFSAQQFPDLHSELNLSSLELGDSALYFCASSVGVGGALSGNTIYFGEGSWLTVV.

The chain recombines TRBV6-2 or TRBV6-3 with TRBJ1-6; no clear D. CDR3 length equals 15 residues. V dropped 2 bases and J dropped 7 bases, with 12 bases sitting between them. Germline V gene lookup returns CDR1 MNHEY and CDR2 SVGEGT. The CDR3 DNA follows: TGTGCCAGCAGTTACAGAGGGAGTGGGAATTCACCCCTCCACTTT. Translated, it gives CASSYRGSGNSPLHF.

J is TRBJ2-5 and V is TRBV5-1; TRBD2 agrees at 14 bases. This CDR3 spans 17 amino acids. V lost 3 bases to trimming and J lost 0 bases; unmatched junction nucleotides: 4. From germline, CDR1 is SGHRS and CDR2 YFSETQ. CDR3 DNA sequence: TGCGCCAGCAGCTATGGGGGACTAGCGGGGGACCAAGAGACCCAGTACTTC. Its protein is CASSYGGLAGDQETQYF.

In DNA, the CDR3 is TGCGCCAGCAGCTTGGATGTGGAGCTTAGCACAGATACGCAGTATTTT. This codes for CASSLDVELSTDTQYF. The chain links TRBV5-1 to TRBJ2-3, with no clear D. Trimming shortened V by 0 bases and J by 0 bases, and 11 bases separated the two germline ends. CDR1 is SGHRS, CDR2 YFSETQ, per germline. The CDR3 extends over 16 amino acids.

This rearrangement joins TRBV30 to TRBJ2-3; D unresolved. V was clipped by 2 bases and J by 6 bases, with 9 bases between them. The germline V gene has CDR1 GTSNPN and CDR2 SVGIG (reference sequence). This CDR3 region has 12 residues. DNA of the CDR3: TGTGCCTGGAGTCTTCGAGAGGATACGCAGTATTTT. Translating it yields CAWSLREDTQYF.

The rearrangement uses TRBV5-1 and TRBJ1-1, with 7 bases aligning to TRBD1. The J segment lost 1 base and the V segment lost 6 bases, leaving 15 bases of the junction unmatched. From germline, CDR1 is SGHRS and CDR2 YFSETQ. The CDR3 is made up of 17 amino acids. CDR3 bases: TGCGCCAGCAAGGGGGCCCAAGGGGCGGTCAAGAACACTGAAGCTTTCTTT. Its protein product is CASKGAQGAVKNTEAFF.

The genes are TRBV18 and TRBJ1-5; TRBD1 matches 8 bases. Looked up from germline, CDR1 is KGHSH and CDR2 is LQKENI. There are 15 residues in the CDR3. J lost 2 bases, V lost 8 bases, and 8 bases had no gene match. Here the CDR3 reads CASHGQGFGNQPQHF. In nucleotides, the CDR3 is TGTGCCAGCCACGGACAGGGCTTTGGCAATCAGCCCCAGCATTTT.

This clone was detected only once. The genes are TRBV5-1 and TRBJ1-6; D is perhaps TRBD1 (5 bases). Germline V gene data show CDR1 as SGHRS and CDR2 as YFSETQ. The CDR3 is 18 amino acids. Trimming cost V 1 base and J 6 bases, with 20 bases left between them. The CDR3 region is CASSLTGGNDLGNSPLHF. In nucleotides, the CDR3 is TGCGCCAGCAGCTTGACCGGGGGGAATGATCTCGGTAATTCACCCCTCCACTTT.